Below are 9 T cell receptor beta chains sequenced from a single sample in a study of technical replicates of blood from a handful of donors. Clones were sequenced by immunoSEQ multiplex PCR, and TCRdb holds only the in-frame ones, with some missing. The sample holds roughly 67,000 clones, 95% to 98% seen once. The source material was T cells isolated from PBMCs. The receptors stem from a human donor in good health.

The CDR3 DNA sequence: TGTGCCACCAACAGGGAATTCTCTGTTACTGAAGCTTTCTTT. Protein sequence: CATNREFSVTEAFF. The chain joins TRBV2 to TRBJ1-1; D might be TRBD1 (6 bases). Per the germline V gene, CDR1 is SNHLY and CDR2 is FYNNEI. There are 14 residues in the CDR3. The V gene lost 10 bases and the J gene lost 5 bases, with 20 bases spanning the gap.

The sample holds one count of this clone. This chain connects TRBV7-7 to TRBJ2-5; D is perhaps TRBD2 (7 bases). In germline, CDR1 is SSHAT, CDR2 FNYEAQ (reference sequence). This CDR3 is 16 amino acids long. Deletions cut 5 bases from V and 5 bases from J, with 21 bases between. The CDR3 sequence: CASSPYFGGAVETQYF. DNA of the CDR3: TGTGCCAGCAGCCCATACTTTGGGGGGGCGGTGGAGACCCAGTACTTC.

The CDR3 here is CASSSYTEAFF. CDR3 DNA sequence: TGTGCCAGCAGTTCTTACACTGAAGCTTTCTTT. The chain employs TRBV27 and TRBJ1-1; D gene unclear. The germline V gene has CDR1 MNHEY and CDR2 SMNVEV (reference sequence). The CDR3 has 11 amino acids. The V end was cut by 4 bases, the J end by 3 bases, with 3 bases between.

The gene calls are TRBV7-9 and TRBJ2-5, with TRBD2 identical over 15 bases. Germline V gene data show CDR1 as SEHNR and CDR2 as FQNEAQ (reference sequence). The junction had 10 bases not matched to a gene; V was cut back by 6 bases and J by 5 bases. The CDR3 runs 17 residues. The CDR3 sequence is CASRQRTSGGASETQYF. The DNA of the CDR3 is TGTGCCAGCAGGCAAAGGACTAGCGGGGGGGCAAGTGAGACCCAGTACTTC. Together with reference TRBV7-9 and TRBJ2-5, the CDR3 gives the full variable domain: DTGVSQNPRHKITKRGQNVTFRCDPISEHNRLYWYRQTLGQGPEFLTYFQNEAQLEKSRLLSDRFSAERPKGSFSTLEIQRTEQGDSAMYLCASRQRTSGGASETQYFGPGTRLLVL.

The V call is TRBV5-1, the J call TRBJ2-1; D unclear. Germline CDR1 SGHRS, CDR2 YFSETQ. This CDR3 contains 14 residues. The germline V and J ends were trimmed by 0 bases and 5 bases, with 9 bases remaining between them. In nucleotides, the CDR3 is TGCGCCAGCAGCTTGGCCTTCGCAGACAATGAGCAGTTCTTC. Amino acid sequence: CASSLAFADNEQFF. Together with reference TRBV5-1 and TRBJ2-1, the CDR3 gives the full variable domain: KAGVTQTPRYLIKTRGQQVTLSCSPISGHRSVSWYQQTPGQGLQFLFEYFSETQRNKGNFPGRFSGRQFSNSRSEMNVSTLELGDSALYLCASSLAFADNEQFFGPGTRLTVL.

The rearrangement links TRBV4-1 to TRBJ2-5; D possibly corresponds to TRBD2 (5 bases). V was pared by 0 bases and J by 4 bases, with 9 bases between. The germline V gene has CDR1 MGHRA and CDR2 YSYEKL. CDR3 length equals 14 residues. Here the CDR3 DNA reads TGCGCCAGCAGCCAAGAACGGGAAGGAGAGACCCAGTACTTC. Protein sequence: CASSQEREGETQYF.

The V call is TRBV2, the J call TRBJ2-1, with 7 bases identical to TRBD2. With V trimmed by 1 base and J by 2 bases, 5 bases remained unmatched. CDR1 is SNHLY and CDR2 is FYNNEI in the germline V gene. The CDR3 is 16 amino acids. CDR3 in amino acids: CASSEGLGRAYNEQFF. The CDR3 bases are TGTGCCAGCAGTGAAGGGCTGGGGAGGGCCTACAATGAGCAGTTCTTC. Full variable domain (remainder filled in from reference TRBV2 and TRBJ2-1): EPEVTQTPSHQVTQMGQEVILRCVPISNHLYFYWYRQILGQKVEFLVSFYNNEISEKSEIFDDQFSVERPDGSNFTLKIRSTKLEDSAMYFCASSEGLGRAYNEQFFGPGTRLTVL.

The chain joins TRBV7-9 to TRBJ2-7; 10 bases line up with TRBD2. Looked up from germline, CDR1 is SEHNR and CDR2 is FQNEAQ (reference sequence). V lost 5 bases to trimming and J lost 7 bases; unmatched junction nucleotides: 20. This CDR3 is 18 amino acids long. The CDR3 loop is CASSQPGQPGLASQEQYF. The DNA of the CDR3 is TGTGCCAGCAGCCAGCCAGGACAGCCGGGACTAGCGTCACAAGAGCAGTACTTC.

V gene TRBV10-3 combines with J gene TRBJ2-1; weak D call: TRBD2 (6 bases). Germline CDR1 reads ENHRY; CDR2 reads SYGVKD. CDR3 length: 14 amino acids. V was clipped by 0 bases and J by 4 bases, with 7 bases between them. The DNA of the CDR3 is TGTGCCATCAGTGAGTCGGCGGGGTACAATGAGCAGTTCTTC. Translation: CAISESAGYNEQFF.